The clone carrying this T cell receptor (beta chain) was detected only a few times. Its antigen is currently unknown. Combining a sample-barcoded 5' primer with a J-beta primer mix, a second PCR ran for roughly 7 to 12 cycles. One entry per CDR3 protein, called by TCRdb with MiXCR from the 5' RACE reads. The sample lists roughly 800,000 distinct CDR3 sequences, 40% to 65% occurring once. V was pared by 7 bases and J by 5 bases, with 13 bases between. The CDR3 spans 12 residues. The germline gives CDR1 SGHRS, CDR2 YFSETQ. The sample is drawn from a study of blood T cells in healthy people across ages. Study-level findings and limits: Whereas aged donors had fewer naive CD4+ cells, long-lived donors had more of them and higher diversity.

Material for sequencing was blood. V is TRBV5-1 and J is TRBJ2-7, with D perhaps given as TRBD1 or TRBD2 (5 bases each). The receptor's source is a man older than 75 in good health. This CDR3 reads CASSSQGHEQYF. The DNA for the CDR3 is TGCGCCAGCTCGTCGCAGGGACACGAGCAGTACTTC.